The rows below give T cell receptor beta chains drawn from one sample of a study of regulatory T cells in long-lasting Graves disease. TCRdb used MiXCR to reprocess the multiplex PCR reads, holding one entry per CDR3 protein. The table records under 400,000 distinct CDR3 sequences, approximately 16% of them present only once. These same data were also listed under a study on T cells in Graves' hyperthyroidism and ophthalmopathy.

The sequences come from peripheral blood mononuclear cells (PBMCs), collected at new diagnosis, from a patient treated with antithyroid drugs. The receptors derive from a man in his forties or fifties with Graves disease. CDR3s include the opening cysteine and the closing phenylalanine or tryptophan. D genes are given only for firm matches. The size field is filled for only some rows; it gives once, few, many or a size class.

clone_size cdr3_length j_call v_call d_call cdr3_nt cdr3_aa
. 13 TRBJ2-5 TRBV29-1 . TGCAGCGTTGTCGGGGGTCCCAACCTGCCAATATACTTC CSVVGGPNLPIYF
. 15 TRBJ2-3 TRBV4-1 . TGCGCCAGCAGCCAATCGGGCCTCGGAGCAGATACGCAGTATTTT CASSQSGLGADTQYF
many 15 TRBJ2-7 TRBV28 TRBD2 TGTGCCAGCAGTTCCCCTAGCGGGGGGGCTCGCGAGCAGTACTTC CASSSPSGGAREQYF
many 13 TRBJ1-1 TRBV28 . TGTGCCAGCAGTCGGACCTTCGGGACTGAAGCTTTCTTT CASSRTFGTEAFF
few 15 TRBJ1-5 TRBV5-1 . TGCGCCAGCAGCTGGAGCGGAAATAGCAATCAGCCCCAGCATTTT CASSWSGNSNQPQHF
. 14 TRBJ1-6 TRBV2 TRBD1 TGTGCCAGCAACCGACAGGGAAGGGGTTCACCCCTCCACTTT CASNRQGRGSPLHF
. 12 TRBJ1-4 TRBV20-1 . TGCAGTGCCAGCACAGGGTGGGAAAAACTGTTTTTT CSASTGWEKLFF
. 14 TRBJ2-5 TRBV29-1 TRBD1 TGCAGCTTTGGACAGGGGGGGAACCAAGAGACCCAGTACTTC CSFGQGGNQETQYF
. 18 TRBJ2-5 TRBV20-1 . TGCAGTGCTAGCCCCCCCCTAGGACAGCGTGTGTACCAAGAGACCCAGTACTTC CSASPPLGQRVYQETQYF
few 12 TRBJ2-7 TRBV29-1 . TGCAGCGTTGTGGACAGCTCCTACGAGCAGTACTTC CSVVDSSYEQYF
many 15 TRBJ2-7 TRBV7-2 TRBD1 TGTGCCAGCAGTGCCCGGGACAGGGTATCCTACGAGCAGTACTTC CASSARDRVSYEQYF
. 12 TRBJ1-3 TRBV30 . TGTGCCTGGAAATATCTTGGAAACACCATATATTTT CAWKYLGNTIYF
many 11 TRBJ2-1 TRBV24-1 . TGTGCCACCAGTGACCGACTACAGCAGTTCTTC CATSDRLQQFF
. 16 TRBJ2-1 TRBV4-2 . TGTGCCAGCAGCCCAGAAGACGTCGGCTCCTACAATGAGCAGTTCTTC CASSPEDVGSYNEQFF
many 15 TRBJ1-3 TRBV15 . TGTGCCACCAGCAGAGATCGCCAGGGCAGGAACACCATATATTTT CATSRDRQGRNTIYF
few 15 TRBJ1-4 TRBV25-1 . TGTGCCAGCAGTGAAAATACAGGGCTTGGGGAAAAACTGTTTTTT CASSENTGLGEKLFF
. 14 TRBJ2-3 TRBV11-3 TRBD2 TGTGCCAGCAGCTTAAGGACTAGCGCAGATACGCAGTATTTT CASSLRTSADTQYF
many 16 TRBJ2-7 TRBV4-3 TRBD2 TGCGCCAGCAGCCAAGTTCCTAGCGGGATCTCCTACGAGCAGTACTTC CASSQVPSGISYEQYF
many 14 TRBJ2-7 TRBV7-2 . TGTGCCAGCAGCGGAACCGGGACAACCTACGAGCAGTACTTC CASSGTGTTYEQYF
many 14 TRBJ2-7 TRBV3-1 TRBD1 TGTGCCAGCAGCCAACCGAACAGGGGGAGCGAGCAGTACTTC CASSQPNRGSEQYF
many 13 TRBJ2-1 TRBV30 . TGTGCCTGGAGTGTACTGGGGACAAGCCCTCCGGTCTTC CAWSVLGTSPPVF
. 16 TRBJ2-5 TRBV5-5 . TGTGCCAGCAGCTTGTGGAAGGGGGGATTTTCAGAGACCCAGTACTTC CASSLWKGGFSETQYF
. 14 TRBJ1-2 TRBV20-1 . TGCAGTGCTAGAGCCCCTGGGGGGTACTATGGCTACACCTTC CSARAPGGYYGYTF
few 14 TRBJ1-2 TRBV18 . TGTGCCAGCTCACCAGTGCGTTTTGGTTATGGCTACACCTTC CASSPVRFGYGYTF
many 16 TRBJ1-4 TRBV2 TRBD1 TGTGCCAGCAGGAGGACAGGGTTGGCGACTAATGAAAAACTGTTTTTT CASRRTGLATNEKLFF
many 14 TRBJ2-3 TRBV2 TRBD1 TGTGCCAGCAGTGGGACAGGGGGCGCAGATACGCAGTATTTT CASSGTGGADTQYF
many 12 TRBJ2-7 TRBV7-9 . TGTGCCAGCAGCTTAATCGACTACGAGCAGTACTTC CASSLIDYEQYF
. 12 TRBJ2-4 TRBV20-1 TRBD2 TGCAGTGCTAGAGATGCGGGGGGAATTCAGTACTTC CSARDAGGIQYF
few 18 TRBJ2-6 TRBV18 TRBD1 TGTGCCAGCTCAAAGAGACAGGGCCCCGGCTCTGGGGCCAACGTCCTGACTTTC CASSKRQGPGSGANVLTF
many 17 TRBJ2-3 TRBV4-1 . TGCGCCAGCAGCCAGGCACAGAGCCGATCTGGCACAGATACGCAGTATTTT CASSQAQSRSGTDTQYF
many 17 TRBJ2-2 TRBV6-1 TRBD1 TGTGCCAGCAGGACCGGGACAGGGTGGAGGGGCACCGGGGAGCTGTTTTTT CASRTGTGWRGTGELFF
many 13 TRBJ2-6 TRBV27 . TGTGCCAGCAGCTTATCTGGGGCCAACGTCCTGACTTTC CASSLSGANVLTF
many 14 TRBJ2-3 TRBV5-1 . TGCGCCAGCAGCTTGGCCTCGGACACAGATACGCAGTATTTT CASSLASDTDTQYF
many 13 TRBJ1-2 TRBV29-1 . TGCAGCGCCGCCTGGCAACAGGGAAGTGGCTACACCTTC CSAAWQQGSGYTF
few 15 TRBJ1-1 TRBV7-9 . TGTGCCAGCAGCTTAGGTCCACTGCAGAACACTGAAGCTTTCTTT CASSLGPLQNTEAFF
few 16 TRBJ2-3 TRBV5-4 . TGTGCCAGCAGCTCGAGACAGGCCGCCGAAACAGATACGCAGTATTTT CASSSRQAAETDTQYF
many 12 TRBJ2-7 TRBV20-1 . TGCAGTGTAGGTAAAAACCTCTACGAGCAGTACTTC CSVGKNLYEQYF
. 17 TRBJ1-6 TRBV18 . TGTGCCAGCTCACCACTTGGGACGGGGGGGATTAATTCACCCCTCCACTTT CASSPLGTGGINSPLHF
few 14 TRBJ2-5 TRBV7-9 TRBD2 TGTGCCAGCAGAAAAGCGGGGGGGCCGGAGACCCAGTACTTC CASRKAGGPETQYF
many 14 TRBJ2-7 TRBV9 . TGTGCCAGCAGCGTAGTAGATGGCTCCTACGAGCAGTACTTC CASSVVDGSYEQYF
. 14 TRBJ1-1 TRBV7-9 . TGTGCCAGCAGCTTAGTGACACGGAACACTGAAGCTTTCTTT CASSLVTRNTEAFF
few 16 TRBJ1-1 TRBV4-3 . TGCGCCAGCAGCCAAGATATCGGAGGGTGGCGCACTGAAGCTTTCTTT CASSQDIGGWRTEAFF
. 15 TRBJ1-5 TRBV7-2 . TGTGCCAGCTCACCCATGGCGGGGCGCAATCAGCCCCAGCATTTT CASSPMAGRNQPQHF
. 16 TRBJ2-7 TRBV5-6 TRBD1 TGTGCCAGCAGCTTGAGGGGACAGGGGTATTATAACGAGCAGTACTTC CASSLRGQGYYNEQYF
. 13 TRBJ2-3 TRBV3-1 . TGTGCCAGCAGCCTCGAGCGGGTAGATACGCAGTATTTT CASSLERVDTQYF
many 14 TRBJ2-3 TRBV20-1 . TGCAGTACTCAACAGATTAAATTCACAGATACGCAGTATTTT CSTQQIKFTDTQYF
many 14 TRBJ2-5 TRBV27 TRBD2 TGTGCCAGCAGCCAAGCGGGGGGGACGGAGACCCAGTACTTC CASSQAGGTETQYF
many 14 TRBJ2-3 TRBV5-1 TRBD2 TGCGCCAGCAGCCCGGGACTAGCTCTAGATACGCAGTATTTT CASSPGLALDTQYF